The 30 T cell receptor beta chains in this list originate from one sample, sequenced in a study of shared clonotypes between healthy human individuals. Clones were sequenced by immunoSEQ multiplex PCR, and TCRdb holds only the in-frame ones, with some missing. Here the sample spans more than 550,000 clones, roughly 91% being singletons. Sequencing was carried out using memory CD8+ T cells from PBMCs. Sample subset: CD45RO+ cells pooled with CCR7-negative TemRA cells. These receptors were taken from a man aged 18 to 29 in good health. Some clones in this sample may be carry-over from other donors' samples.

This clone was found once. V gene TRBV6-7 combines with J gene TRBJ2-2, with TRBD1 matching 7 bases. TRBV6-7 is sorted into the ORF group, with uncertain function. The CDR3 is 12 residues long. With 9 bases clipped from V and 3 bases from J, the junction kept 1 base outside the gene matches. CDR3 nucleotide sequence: TGTGCCAGTACAGGGGACACCGGGGAGCTGTTTTTT. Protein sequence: CASTGDTGELFF.

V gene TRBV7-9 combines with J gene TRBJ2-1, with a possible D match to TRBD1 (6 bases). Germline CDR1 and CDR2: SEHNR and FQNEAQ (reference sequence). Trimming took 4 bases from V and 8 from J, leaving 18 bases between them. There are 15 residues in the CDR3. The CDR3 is CASSSANRASDEQFF. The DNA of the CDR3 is TGTGCCAGCAGCTCGGCGAACAGGGCCTCGGATGAGCAGTTCTTC.

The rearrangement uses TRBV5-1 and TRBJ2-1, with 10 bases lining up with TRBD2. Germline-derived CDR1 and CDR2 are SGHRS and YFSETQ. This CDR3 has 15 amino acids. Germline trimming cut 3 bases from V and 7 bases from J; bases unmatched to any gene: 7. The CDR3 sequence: CASSSAGGPWNEQFF. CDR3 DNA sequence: TGCGCCAGCAGCTCAGCGGGAGGGCCTTGGAATGAGCAGTTCTTC.

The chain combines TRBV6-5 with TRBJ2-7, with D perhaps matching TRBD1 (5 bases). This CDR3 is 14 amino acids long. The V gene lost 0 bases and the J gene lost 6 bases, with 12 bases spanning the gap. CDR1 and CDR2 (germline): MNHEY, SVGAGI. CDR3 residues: CASSYSAGMGEQYF. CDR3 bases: TGTGCCAGCAGTTACTCCGCAGGGATGGGCGAGCAGTACTTC.

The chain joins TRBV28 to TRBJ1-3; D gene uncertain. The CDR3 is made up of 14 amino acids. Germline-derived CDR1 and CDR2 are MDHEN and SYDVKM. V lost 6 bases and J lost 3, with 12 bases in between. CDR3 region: CASRGFQLGNTIYF. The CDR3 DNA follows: TGTGCCAGCAGGGGTTTCCAACTTGGAAACACCATATATTTT.

The CDR3 protein is CASSNGLAGVGTQYF. CDR3 bases: TGTGCCAGCAGCAACGGACTAGCGGGAGTGGGTACGCAGTATTTT. V is TRBV7-9 and J is TRBJ2-3, with 13 bases fitting TRBD2. This CDR3 spans 15 amino acids. Per germline, CDR1 SEHNR and CDR2 FQNEAQ (reference sequence). V lost 5 bases to trimming and J lost 8 bases; unmatched junction nucleotides: 7.

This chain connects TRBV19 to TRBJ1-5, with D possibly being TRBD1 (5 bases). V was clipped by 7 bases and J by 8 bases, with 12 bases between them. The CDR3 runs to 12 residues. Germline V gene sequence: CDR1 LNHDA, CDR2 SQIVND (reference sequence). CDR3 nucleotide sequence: TGTGCCAGTACTCAGGGCTGGGAGCCCCAGCATTTT. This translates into CASTQGWEPQHF.

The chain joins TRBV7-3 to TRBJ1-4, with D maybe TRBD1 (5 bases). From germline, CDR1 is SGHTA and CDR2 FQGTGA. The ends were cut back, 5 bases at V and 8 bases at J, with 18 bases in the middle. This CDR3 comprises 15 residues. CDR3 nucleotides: TGTGCCAGCAGCCAAGGACGGGACGAAGGGGAAAAACTGTTTTTT. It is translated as CASSQGRDEGEKLFF.

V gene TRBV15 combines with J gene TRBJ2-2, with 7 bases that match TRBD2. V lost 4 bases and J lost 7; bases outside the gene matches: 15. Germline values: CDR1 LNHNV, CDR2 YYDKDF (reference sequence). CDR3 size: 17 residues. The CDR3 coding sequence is TGTGCCACCAGCACCTGGGTGGGAGGGCCTCTGAACGGGGAGCTGTTTTTT. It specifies CATSTWVGGPLNGELFF.

The CDR3 nucleotides are TGTGCCAGCAGTTTAAGTAGGACATCTGAAGCTTTCTTT. Its protein product is CASSLSRTSEAFF. The rearrangement links TRBV27 to TRBJ1-1, with a tentative D call TRBD1 (5 bases). Germline CDR1 is MNHEY and CDR2 is SMNVEV (reference sequence). This CDR3 contains 13 residues. Trimming took off 2 bases at V and 6 bases at J, with 10 bases between the two ends.

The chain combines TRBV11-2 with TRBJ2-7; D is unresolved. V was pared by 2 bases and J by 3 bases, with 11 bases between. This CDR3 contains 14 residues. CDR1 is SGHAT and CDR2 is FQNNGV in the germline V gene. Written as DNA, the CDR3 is TGTGCCAGCAGCTTATCAGCTTTTGTCTACGAGCAGTACTTC. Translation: CASSLSAFVYEQYF.

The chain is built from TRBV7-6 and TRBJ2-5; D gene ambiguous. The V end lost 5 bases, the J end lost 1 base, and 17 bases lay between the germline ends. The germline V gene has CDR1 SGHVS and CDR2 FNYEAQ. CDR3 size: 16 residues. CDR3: CASSPPVPEFQETQYF. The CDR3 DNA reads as TGTGCCAGCAGCCCTCCGGTTCCGGAGTTCCAAGAGACCCAGTACTTC.

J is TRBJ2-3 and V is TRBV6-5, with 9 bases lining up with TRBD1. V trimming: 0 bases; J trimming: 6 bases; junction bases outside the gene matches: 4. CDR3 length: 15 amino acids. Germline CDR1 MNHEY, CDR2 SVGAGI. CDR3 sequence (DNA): TGTGCCAGCAGTTACTCAGGGACAGGGCTCGATACGCAGTATTTT. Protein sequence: CASSYSGTGLDTQYF.

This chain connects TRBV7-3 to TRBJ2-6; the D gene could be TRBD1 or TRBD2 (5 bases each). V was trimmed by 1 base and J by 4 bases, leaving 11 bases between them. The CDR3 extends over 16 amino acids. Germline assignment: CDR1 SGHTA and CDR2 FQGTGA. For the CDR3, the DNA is TGTGCCAGCAGCTTAAGTCAAGGGGACGGGGCCAACGTCCTGACTTTC. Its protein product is CASSLSQGDGANVLTF. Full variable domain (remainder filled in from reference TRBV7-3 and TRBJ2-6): GAGVSQTPSNKVTEKGKYVELRCDPISGHTALYWYRQSLGQGPEFLIYFQGTGAADDSGLPNDRFFAVRPEGSVSTLKIQRTERGDSAVYLCASSLSQGDGANVLTFGAGSRLTVL.

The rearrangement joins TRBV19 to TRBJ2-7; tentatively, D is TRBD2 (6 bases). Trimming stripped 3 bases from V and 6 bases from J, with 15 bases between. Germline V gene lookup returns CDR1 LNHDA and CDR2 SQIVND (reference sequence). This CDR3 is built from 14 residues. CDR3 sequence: CASSIYLLATEQYF. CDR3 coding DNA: TGTGCCAGTAGTATTTATTTACTAGCAACCGAGCAGTACTTC.

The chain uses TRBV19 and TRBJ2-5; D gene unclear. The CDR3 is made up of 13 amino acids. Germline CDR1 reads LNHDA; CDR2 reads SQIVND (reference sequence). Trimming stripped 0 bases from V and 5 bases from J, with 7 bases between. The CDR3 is CASSIDLEETQYF. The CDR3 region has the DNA TGTGCCAGTAGTATAGATCTGGAGGAGACCCAGTACTTC. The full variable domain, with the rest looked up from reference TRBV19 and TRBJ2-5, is DGGITQSPKYLFRKEGQNVTLSCEQNLNHDAMYWYRQDPGQGLRLIYYSQIVNDFQKGDIAEGYSVSREKKESFPLTVTSAQKNPTAFYLCASSIDLEETQYFGPGTRLLVL.

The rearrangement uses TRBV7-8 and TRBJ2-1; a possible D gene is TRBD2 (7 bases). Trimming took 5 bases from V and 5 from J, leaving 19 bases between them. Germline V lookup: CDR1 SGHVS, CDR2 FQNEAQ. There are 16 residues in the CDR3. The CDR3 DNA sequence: TGTGCCAGCAGCCCAGGGGTAGCGGGCATTAACAATGAGCAGTTCTTC. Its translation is CASSPGVAGINNEQFF.

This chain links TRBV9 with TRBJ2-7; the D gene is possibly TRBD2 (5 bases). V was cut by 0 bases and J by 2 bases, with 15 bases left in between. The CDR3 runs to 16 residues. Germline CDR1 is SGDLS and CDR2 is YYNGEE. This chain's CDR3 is CASSVDVGAFPYEQYF. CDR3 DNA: TGTGCCAGCAGCGTAGATGTGGGAGCCTTTCCCTACGAGCAGTACTTC.

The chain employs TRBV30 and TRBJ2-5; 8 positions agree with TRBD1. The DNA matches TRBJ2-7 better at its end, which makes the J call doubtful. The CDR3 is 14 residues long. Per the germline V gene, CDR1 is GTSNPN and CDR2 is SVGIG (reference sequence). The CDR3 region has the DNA TGTGCCTGGAGTCTCGGACAGGGCGTCAACGAGCAGTACTTC. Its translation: CAWSLGQGVNEQYF.

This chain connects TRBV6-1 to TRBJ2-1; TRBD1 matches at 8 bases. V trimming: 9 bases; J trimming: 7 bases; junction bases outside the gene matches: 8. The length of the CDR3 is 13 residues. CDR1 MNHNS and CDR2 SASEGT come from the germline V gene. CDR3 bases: TGTGCCAGTGCAGGGGGCGCTGGGAATGAGCAGTTCTTC. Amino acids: CASAGGAGNEQFF.

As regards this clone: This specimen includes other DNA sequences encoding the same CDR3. The CDR3 is CASSLRGVNTEAFF. The CDR3 DNA reads TGTGCCAGCAGTTTACGGGGGGTCAACACTGAAGCTTTCTTT. The chain joins TRBV27 to TRBJ1-1; D is possibly TRBD1 (5 bases). The V gene's germline CDR1 is MNHEY and CDR2 SMNVEV (reference sequence). The CDR3 has 14 residues. Between the trimmed V and J ends, which lost 2 bases and 2 bases, there was a span of 9 bases.

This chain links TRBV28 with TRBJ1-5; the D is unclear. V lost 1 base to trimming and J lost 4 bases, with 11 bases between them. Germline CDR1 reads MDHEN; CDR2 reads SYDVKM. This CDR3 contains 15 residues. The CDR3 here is CASSLFGGKNQPQHF. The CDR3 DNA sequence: TGTGCCAGCAGTTTATTCGGCGGCAAAAATCAGCCCCAGCATTTT.

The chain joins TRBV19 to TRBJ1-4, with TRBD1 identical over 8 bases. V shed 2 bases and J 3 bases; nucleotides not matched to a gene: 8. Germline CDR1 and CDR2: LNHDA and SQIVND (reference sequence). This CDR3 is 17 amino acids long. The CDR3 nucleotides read TGTGCCAGTAGTATACAGGGGGCGCGAACTCCTAATGAAAAACTGTTTTTT. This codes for CASSIQGARTPNEKLFF. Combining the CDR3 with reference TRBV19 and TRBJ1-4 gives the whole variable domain DGGITQSPKYLFRKEGQNVTLSCEQNLNHDAMYWYRQDPGQGLRLIYYSQIVNDFQKGDIAEGYSVSREKKESFPLTVTSAQKNPTAFYLCASSIQGARTPNEKLFFGSGTQLSVL.

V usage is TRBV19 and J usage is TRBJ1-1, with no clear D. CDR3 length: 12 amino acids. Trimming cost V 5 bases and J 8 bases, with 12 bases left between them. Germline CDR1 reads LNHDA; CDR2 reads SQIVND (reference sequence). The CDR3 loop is CASSDGSWEAFF. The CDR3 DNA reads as TGTGCCAGTAGTGACGGCTCCTGGGAAGCTTTCTTT. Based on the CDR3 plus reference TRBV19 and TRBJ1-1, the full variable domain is DGGITQSPKYLFRKEGQNVTLSCEQNLNHDAMYWYRQDPGQGLRLIYYSQIVNDFQKGDIAEGYSVSREKKESFPLTVTSAQKNPTAFYLCASSDGSWEAFFGQGTRLTVV.

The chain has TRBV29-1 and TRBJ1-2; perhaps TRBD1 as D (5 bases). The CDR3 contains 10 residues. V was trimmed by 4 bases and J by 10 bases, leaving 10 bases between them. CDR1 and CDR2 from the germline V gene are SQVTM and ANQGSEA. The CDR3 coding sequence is TGCAGCGTTGGGGGCGGGGACTACACCTTC. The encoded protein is CSVGGGDYTF.

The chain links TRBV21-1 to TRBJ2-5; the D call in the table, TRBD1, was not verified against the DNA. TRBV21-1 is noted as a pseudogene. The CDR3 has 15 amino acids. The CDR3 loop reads CASSYRTGAQETQYF. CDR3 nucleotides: TGTGCCAGCAGCTACAGGACAGGGGCTCAAGAGACCCAGTACTTC.

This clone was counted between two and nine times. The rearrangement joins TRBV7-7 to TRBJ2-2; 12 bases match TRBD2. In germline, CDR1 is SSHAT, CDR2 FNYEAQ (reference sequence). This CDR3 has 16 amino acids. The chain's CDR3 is CYLRLAGDGNTGELFF. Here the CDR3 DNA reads TGTTACCTTAGACTAGCGGGAGATGGGAACACCGGGGAGCTGTTTTTT. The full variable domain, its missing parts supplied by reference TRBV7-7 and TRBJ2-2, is GAGVSQSPRYKVTKRGQDVTLRCDPISSHATLYWYQQALGQGPEFLTYFNYEAQPDKSGLPSDRFSAERPEGSISTLTIQRTEQRDSAMYRCYLRLAGDGNTGELFFGEGSRLTVL.

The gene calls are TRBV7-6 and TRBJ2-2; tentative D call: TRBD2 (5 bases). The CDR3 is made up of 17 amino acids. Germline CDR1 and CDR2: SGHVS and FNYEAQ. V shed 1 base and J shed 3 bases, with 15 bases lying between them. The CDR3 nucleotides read TGTGCCAGCAGCTTAGAACCTAGCATCACGTACACCGGGGAGCTGTTTTTT. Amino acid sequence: CASSLEPSITYTGELFF.

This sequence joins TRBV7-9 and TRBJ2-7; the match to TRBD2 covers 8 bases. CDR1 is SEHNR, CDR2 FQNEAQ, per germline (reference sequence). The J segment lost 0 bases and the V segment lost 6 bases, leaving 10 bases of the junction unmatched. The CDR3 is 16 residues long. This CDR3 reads CASSGSREAYSYEQYF. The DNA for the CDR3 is TGTGCCAGCAGTGGATCGCGGGAGGCTTACTCCTACGAGCAGTACTTC.

The CDR3 sequence is CASRPTRLVGATGELFF. CDR3 DNA sequence: TGTGCCAGCAGACCAACCCGCCTGGTAGGGGCCACCGGGGAGCTGTTTTTT. V and J are TRBV7-8 and TRBJ2-2; D may be TRBD1 (5 bases). V was trimmed by 6 bases and J by 4 bases, leaving 21 bases between them. Germline CDR1 and CDR2: SGHVS and FQNEAQ. The length of the CDR3 is 17 residues.